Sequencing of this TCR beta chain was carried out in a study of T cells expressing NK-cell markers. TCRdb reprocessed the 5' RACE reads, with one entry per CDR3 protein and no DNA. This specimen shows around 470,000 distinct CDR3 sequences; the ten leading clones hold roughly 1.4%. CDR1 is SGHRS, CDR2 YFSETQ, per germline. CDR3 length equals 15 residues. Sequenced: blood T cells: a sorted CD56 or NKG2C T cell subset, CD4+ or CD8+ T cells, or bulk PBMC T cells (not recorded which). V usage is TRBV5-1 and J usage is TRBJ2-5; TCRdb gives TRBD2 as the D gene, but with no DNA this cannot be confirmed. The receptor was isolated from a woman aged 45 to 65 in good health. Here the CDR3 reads CASSPTTSVQETQYF.